Shown below are 25 T cell receptor beta chains from a single sample sequenced in a study of graft-versus-host responses after intestinal transplantation. Method: immunoSEQ multiplex PCR; TCRdb's copy keeps in-frame clones and lacks some. The sample consists of around 100,000 clones, around nine tenths of them appearing once. These receptors have no identified antigens. Sequences were derived from unstimulated CD4+ T cells sorted from spleen or lymph node cells, sampled before transplant. The receptors come from a human donor who was the organ donor for an intestinal transplant.

The rearrangement uses TRBV7-8 and TRBJ2-1; no firm D call. With 1 base removed from V and 0 bases from J, the gap between germline ends came to 19 bases. CDR1 is SGHVS and CDR2 is FQNEAQ in the germline V gene. This CDR3 is built from 19 residues. The CDR3 region has the DNA TGTGCCAGCAGCTTAGAGGTTGGAGCGCCTAAGATCTCCTACAATGAGCAGTTCTTC. It translates to CASSLEVGAPKISYNEQFF.

The J gene is TRBJ2-7, the V gene TRBV28, with D maybe TRBD2 (5 bases). This CDR3 contains 14 residues. Germline V gene sequence: CDR1 MDHEN, CDR2 SYDVKM. Trimming took 3 bases from V and 3 from J, leaving 12 bases between them. CDR3 sequence reads: CASSFLGGFYEQYF. In DNA form, the CDR3 reads TGTGCCAGCAGTTTCCTAGGCGGGTTCTACGAGCAGTACTTC.

This clone was picked up a small number of times. This chain joins TRBV5-6 and TRBJ2-7; D unclear. Trimming cost V 0 bases and J 3 bases, with 16 bases left between them. Germline V gives CDR1 SGHDT, CDR2 YYEEEE. This CDR3 has 16 amino acids. CDR3: CASSLAALVGHYEQYF. CDR3 sequence (DNA): TGTGCCAGCAGCTTGGCCGCATTAGTGGGCCACTACGAGCAGTACTTC. Together with reference TRBV5-6 and TRBJ2-7, the CDR3 gives the full variable domain: DAGVTQSPTHLIKTRGQQVTLRCSPKSGHDTVSWYQQALGQGPQFIFQYYEEEERQRGNFPDRFSGHQFPNYSSELNVNALLLGDSALYLCASSLAALVGHYEQYFGPGTRLTVT.

This rearrangement joins TRBV5-1 to TRBJ2-5; D assignment may be TRBD1 or TRBD2 (5 bases each). Germline V gene lookup returns CDR1 SGHRS and CDR2 YFSETQ. CDR3 size: 13 residues. Trimming left V 0 bases short and J 5 bases short, with 8 bases between. This chain's CDR3 is CASSLAGTETQYF. The CDR3 nucleotides read TGCGCCAGCAGCTTGGCGGGGACGGAGACCCAGTACTTC.

The chain is built from TRBV2 and TRBJ2-2; tentatively, D is TRBD1 (5 bases). This CDR3 comprises 12 residues. V was shortened by 5 bases and J by 5 bases, with 6 bases between the two germline ends. The germline V gene encodes CDR1 SNHLY and CDR2 FYNNEI. CDR3 amino acids: CASSYRTGELFF. DNA of the CDR3: TGTGCCAGCAGTTACAGGACCGGGGAGCTGTTTTTT.

The chain is built from TRBV23-1 and TRBJ1-1; 9 positions match TRBD1. TRBV23-1 is given ORF status, its function remaining uncertain. V gave up 4 bases and J gave up 5 bases; unmatched junction bases: 8. This CDR3 is 15 amino acids long. DNA for the CDR3: TGCGCCAGCAGTCGGACAGGGGCCGCGAAGACTGAAGCTTTCTTT. Its protein product is CASSRTGAAKTEAFF.

The rearrangement uses TRBV27 and TRBJ1-2; D may be TRBD1 (6 bases). The CDR3 runs to 14 residues. V dropped 6 bases and J dropped 1 base, with 12 bases sitting between them. The V gene's germline CDR1 is MNHEY and CDR2 SMNVEV (reference sequence). The CDR3: CASRPDRFNYGYTF. The CDR3 DNA reads TGTGCCAGCAGACCCGACAGGTTTAACTATGGCTACACCTTC.

The genes are TRBV12-5 and TRBJ2-7; 10 positions agree with TRBD2. This CDR3 spans 15 amino acids. J gave up 1 base and V 6 bases, and 6 bases lay outside the gene matches. Germline CDR1 and CDR2: LGHNT and FRNRAP. CDR3 DNA sequence: TGTGCTAGTGGGACAGCGGGAGGGCCTTCCTACGAGCAGTACTTC. Translating gives CASGTAGGPSYEQYF.

This clone was seen a handful of times. V usage is TRBV29-1 and J usage is TRBJ2-1; 10 bases line up with TRBD2. The CDR3 contains 12 residues. CDR1 and CDR2 from the germline V gene are SQVTM and ANQGSEA. The CDR3 DNA is TGCTGCAGCGGGAGGGTCTACAATGAGCAGTTCTTC. Its translation is CCSGRVYNEQFF.

V and J are TRBV11-2 and TRBJ2-5; D gene ambiguous. The CDR3 spans 15 residues. Trimming took off 0 bases at V and 0 bases at J, with 8 bases between the two ends. CDR1 and CDR2 (germline): SGHAT, FQNNGV. CDR3 bases: TGTGCCAGCAGCTTAGAGATGGGTTACCAAGAGACCCAGTACTTC. This codes for CASSLEMGYQETQYF.

A word on this clone: Sequence at one end of the junction differs from germline and may be a read error. The genes are TRBV5-1 and TRBJ2-5; possibly TRBD2 for D (5 bases). CDR3 length: 14 amino acids. Germline lookup yields CDR1 SGHRS and CDR2 YFSETQ. CDR3 sequence (DNA): TGTGCCAGCAGCTCCTTGGCGGGTCGAGAGACCCAGTACTTC. It encodes CASSSLAGRETQYF.

J is TRBJ1-2 and V is TRBV19, with D possibly being TRBD1 (5 bases). Germline loops: CDR1 LNHDA, CDR2 SQIVND (reference sequence). This CDR3 is built from 14 residues. V was shortened by 7 bases and J by 2 bases, with 14 bases between the two germline ends. Here the CDR3 reads CASKGTALNYGYTF. DNA of the CDR3: TGTGCCAGTAAAGGGACGGCCCTAAACTATGGCTACACCTTC.

The gene calls are TRBV7-9 and TRBJ1-1; 9 nucleotides match TRBD1. With V trimmed by 4 bases and J by 3 bases, 9 bases remained unmatched. Germline assignment: CDR1 SEHNR and CDR2 FQNEAQ (reference sequence). This CDR3 has 16 amino acids. The CDR3 loop reads CASSSLDRGKDTEAFF. The CDR3 DNA is TGTGCCAGCAGCTCCCTGGACAGGGGAAAGGACACTGAAGCTTTCTTT. Full variable domain (remainder filled in from reference TRBV7-9 and TRBJ1-1): DTGVSQNPRHKITKRGQNVTFRCDPISEHNRLYWYRQTLGQGPEFLTYFQNEAQLEKSRLLSDRFSAERPKGSFSTLEIQRTEQGDSAMYLCASSSLDRGKDTEAFFGQGTRLTVV.

This chain's CDR3 is CASRLDRLNTEAFF. Written as DNA, the CDR3 is TGTGCCAGCAGGCTCGACAGACTAAACACTGAAGCTTTCTTT. The J gene is TRBJ1-1, the V gene TRBV6-1; tentative D call: TRBD1 (5 bases). Germline-derived CDR1 and CDR2 are MNHNS and SASEGT. Trimming stripped 6 bases from V and 2 bases from J, with 13 bases between. The CDR3 contains 14 residues.

The V gene is TRBV7-9, the J gene TRBJ2-2; 7 nucleotides agree with TRBD2. The J segment lost 4 bases and the V segment lost 8 bases, leaving 7 bases of the junction unmatched. The CDR3 consists of 14 residues. Germline CDR1 is SEHNR and CDR2 is FQNEAQ (reference sequence). The CDR3 here is CASSRTSGTGELFF. CDR3 coding DNA: TGTGCCAGCTCCCGGACTAGTGGCACCGGGGAGCTGTTTTTT.

The rearrangement joins TRBV5-7 to TRBJ2-7, with D tentatively TRBD2 (6 bases). TRBV5-7 falls under the ORF class, with uncertain function. CDR3 length: 15 amino acids. The V end was cut by 0 bases, the J end by 3 bases, with 13 bases between. The CDR3 spells CASSLVERVYYEQYF. In DNA, the CDR3 is TGTGCCAGCAGCTTGGTGGAGCGGGTGTACTACGAGCAGTACTTC.

V gene TRBV7-9 combines with J gene TRBJ1-2; a possible D gene is TRBD1 (5 bases). The CDR3 sequence is 15 residues long. Trimming stripped 5 bases from V and 0 bases from J, with 13 bases between. CDR1 SEHNR and CDR2 FQNEAQ come from the germline V gene (reference sequence). CDR3 amino acids: CASSVWDYPNYGYTF. In DNA form, the CDR3 reads TGTGCCAGCAGCGTATGGGACTACCCTAACTATGGCTACACCTTC.

The V gene is TRBV20-1, the J gene TRBJ2-1; no firm D call. The CDR3 length is 11 residues. Trimming removed 5 bases at V and 2 bases at J, with 4 bases between. Looked up from germline, CDR1 is DFQATT and CDR2 is SNEGSKA (reference sequence). The CDR3 region is CSAQAYNEQFF. CDR3 coding DNA: TGCAGTGCTCAGGCCTACAATGAGCAGTTCTTC.

The V call is TRBV12-5, the J call TRBJ2-7; D possibly uses TRBD1 or TRBD2 (5 bases each). Between the trimmed V and J ends, which lost 5 bases and 3 bases, there was a span of 11 bases. CDR1 is LGHNT, CDR2 FRNRAP, per germline. There are 13 residues in the CDR3. The chain's CDR3 is CASGPGRHYEQYF. Here the CDR3 DNA reads TGTGCTAGTGGTCCGGGACGGCACTACGAGCAGTACTTC.

The chain employs TRBV18 and TRBJ2-3, with 8 bases identical to TRBD2. The trim removed 5 bases at V and 6 bases at J, leaving 7 bases unmatched. The CDR3 loop spans 14 amino acids. Germline V gene sequence: CDR1 KGHSH, CDR2 LQKENI. Written as DNA, the CDR3 is TGTGCCAGCTCAAGCGGGAGCCCCTCGGATACGCAGTATTTT. Its translation is CASSSGSPSDTQYF.

This chain joins TRBV4-2 and TRBJ1-1, with D possibly matching TRBD1 (6 bases). Between the trimmed V and J ends, which lost 0 bases and 1 base, there was a span of 21 bases. Germline-derived CDR1 and CDR2 are LGHNA and YNFKEQ. The CDR3 contains 19 residues. CDR3 nucleotides: TGTGCCAGCAGCCAAGACAGGAGCGAGACAGGAGGATGGAACACTGAAGCTTTCTTT. Translation gives CASSQDRSETGGWNTEAFF.

A single count supports this clone. V gene TRBV5-1 combines with J gene TRBJ2-7, with D uncertain. Germline assignment: CDR1 SGHRS and CDR2 YFSETQ. Trimming pared 0 bases from V and 0 bases from J, leaving 10 bases between. This CDR3 region has 15 residues. The chain's CDR3 is CASSLEVQFSYEQYF. Written as DNA, the CDR3 is TGCGCCAGCAGCTTGGAAGTTCAGTTCTCCTACGAGCAGTACTTC.

The V and J genes are TRBV7-2 and TRBJ1-1; TRBD1 is a possible D gene (5 bases). V was clipped by 4 bases and J by 0 bases, with 18 bases between them. From germline, CDR1 is SGHTA and CDR2 FQGNSA. CDR3 length equals 17 residues. CDR3: CASSSRRSGPLNTEAFF. The CDR3 DNA reads as TGTGCCAGCAGCTCTAGGCGGTCAGGGCCCCTGAACACTGAAGCTTTCTTT.

The chain couples TRBV18 to TRBJ2-7; 8 bases agree with TRBD2. Germline lookup yields CDR1 KGHSH and CDR2 LQKENI. With V trimmed by 3 bases and J by 2 bases, 6 bases remained unmatched. This CDR3 is built from 15 residues. The CDR3 nucleotides read TGTGCCAGCTCACCCTCCGGGACTAGGACCTACGAGCAGTACTTC. Translated, it gives CASSPSGTRTYEQYF.

This rearrangement joins TRBV5-6 to TRBJ2-7, with D tentatively TRBD1 (6 bases). The CDR3 has 14 residues. V lost 2 bases and J lost 2, with 11 bases in between. Germline CDR1 SGHDT, CDR2 YYEEEE. CDR3 amino acids: CASSFGQGTYEQYF. In DNA form, the CDR3 reads TGTGCCAGCAGCTTCGGGCAGGGGACCTACGAGCAGTACTTC.